This record concerns one T cell receptor beta chain sequence. Method: immunoSEQ multiplex PCR; TCRdb's copy keeps in-frame clones and lacks some. Among about 47,000 clones listed, 92% were seen once. The sample is drawn from a study of T cell changes during pregnancy in multiple sclerosis. Looked up from germline, CDR1 is SGHRS and CDR2 is YFSETQ. The CDR3 spans 15 residues. The germline V and J ends were trimmed by 5 bases and 3 bases, with 17 bases remaining between them. This sequence originates from a female donor with multiple sclerosis, enrolled in a pregnancy study. This material consisted of peripheral blood, taken after pregnancy. The chain is built from TRBV5-1 and TRBJ1-1; possible D gene TRBD1, 5 bases. The CDR3 DNA reads TGCGCCAGCAGGGTCACAGTCAGGGACTACACTGAAGCTTTCTTT. Translation gives CASRVTVRDYTEAFF.